This TCR beta chain is from a study of T cell responses to AZD1222 COVID-19 vaccine. This CDR3 has 15 amino acids. Trimming removed 2 bases from V and 5 bases from J; junction bases left unmatched: 8. Germline lookup yields CDR1 SNHLY and CDR2 FYNNEI. This clone was recorded once. The antigen remains unidentified. Findings of the study overall: Epitopes outside B.1.351 and B.1.1.7 mutated regions reportedly drew nearly half of spike TCRs. CD4 TCRs linked to vaccination spanned spike, dominating at 160-218 and 743-854.

Here immunoSEQ multiplex PCR was the method, and the copy in TCRdb shows in-frame clones only, minus some. This sample has 150,000 to 200,000 clones, with roughly 94% found just once. The sequence derives from an adult who received the AZD1222 COVID-19 vaccine. The gene calls are TRBV2 and TRBJ1-2, with 7 bases fitting TRBD1. The material was peripheral blood, obtained 28 days after the second AZD1222 dose. CDR3 nucleotide sequence: TGTGCCAGCAGTGAATTCAAAGGGACAGCGTATGGCTACACCTTC. This gives the protein CASSEFKGTAYGYTF.